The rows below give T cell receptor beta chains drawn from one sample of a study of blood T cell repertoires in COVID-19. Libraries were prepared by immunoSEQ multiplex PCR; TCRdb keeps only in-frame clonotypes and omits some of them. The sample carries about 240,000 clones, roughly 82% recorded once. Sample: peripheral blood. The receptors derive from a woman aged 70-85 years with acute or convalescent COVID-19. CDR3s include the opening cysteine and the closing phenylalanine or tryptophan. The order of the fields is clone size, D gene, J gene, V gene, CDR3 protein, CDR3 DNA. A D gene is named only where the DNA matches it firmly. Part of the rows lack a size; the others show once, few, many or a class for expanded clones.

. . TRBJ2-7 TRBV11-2 CASSLDGLSSYEQYF TGTGCCAGCAGCTTAGATGGCCTCAGCTCCTACGAGCAGTACTTC
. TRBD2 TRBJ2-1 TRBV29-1 CSISGGQNEQFF TGCAGCATAAGCGGGGGGCAAAATGAGCAGTTCTTC
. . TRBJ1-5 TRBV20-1 CSASDSDRPPNQPQHF TGCAGTGCTAGTGATTCGGACAGACCCCCCAATCAGCCCCAGCATTTT
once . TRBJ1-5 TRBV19 CASSWAGDLWQPQHF TGTGCCAGCAGTTGGGCAGGGGACCTGTGGCAGCCCCAGCATTTT
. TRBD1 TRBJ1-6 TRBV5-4 CASSTGQGNSPLHF TGTGCCAGCAGCACGGGACAGGGAAATTCACCCCTCCACTTT
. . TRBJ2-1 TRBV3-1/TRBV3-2 CASSQDTVSNEQFF TGTGCCAGCAGCCAAGATACAGTAAGCAATGAGCAGTTCTTC
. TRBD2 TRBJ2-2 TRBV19 CASSGSRRGGTNTGELFF TGTGCCAGTAGTGGAAGTCGGCGGGGGGGAACGAACACCGGGGAGCTGTTTTTT
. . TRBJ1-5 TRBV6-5 CASNSRGTGNQPQHF TGTGCCAGCAATTCCAGGGGAACGGGCAATCAGCCCCAGCATTTT
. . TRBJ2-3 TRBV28 CASSRSLAATQYF TGTGCCAGCAGCAGATCCTTAGCCGCGACGCAGTATTTT
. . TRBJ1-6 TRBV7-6 CASSSQNLDNSPLHF TGTGCCAGCAGCTCTCAGAACCTCGATAATTCACCCCTCCACTTT
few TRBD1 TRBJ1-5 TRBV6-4 CASRETGGGNQPQHF TGTGCCAGCAGGGAGACAGGGGGCGGCAATCAGCCCCAGCATTTT
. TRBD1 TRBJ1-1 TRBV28 CASRGTGVNTEAFF TGTGCCAGCAGGGGGACAGGGGTGAACACTGAAGCTTTCTTT
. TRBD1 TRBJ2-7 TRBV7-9 CASSLVRDRVYEQYF TGTGCCAGCAGCTTAGTTCGCGACAGGGTCTACGAGCAGTACTTC
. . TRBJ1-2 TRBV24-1 CATSDFSQRGYTF TGTGCCACCAGTGATTTTTCACAGCGGGGCTACACCTTC
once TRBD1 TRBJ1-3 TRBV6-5 CASNGQGRSGNTIYF TGTGCCAGCAACGGACAGGGAAGATCTGGAAACACCATATATTTT
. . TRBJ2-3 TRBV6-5 CASRPGQSSTDTQYF TGTGCCAGCAGGCCGGGACAAAGTAGCACAGATACGCAGTATTTT
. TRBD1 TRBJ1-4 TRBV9 CASSVDMTGGKLFF TGTGCCAGCAGCGTAGATATGACAGGGGGAAAACTGTTTTTT
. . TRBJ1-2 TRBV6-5 CASTWQGGEGYTF TGTGCCAGCACGTGGCAGGGAGGAGAGGGCTACACCTTC
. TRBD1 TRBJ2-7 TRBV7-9 CASSQRGQGSYEQYF TGTGCCAGCAGCCAAAGGGGACAGGGGTCCTACGAGCAGTACTTC
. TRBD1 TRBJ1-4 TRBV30 CAWSFLGQGWALRNEKLFF TGTGCCTGGAGTTTCTTGGGACAGGGTTGGGCCCTGCGAAATGAAAAACTGTTTTTT
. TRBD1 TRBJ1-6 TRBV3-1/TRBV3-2 CASSQLTGTGNSPLHF TGTGCCAGCAGCCAACTAACCGGGACAGGGAATTCACCCCTCCACTTT
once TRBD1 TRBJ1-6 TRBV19 CASSMAWTGGRDSPLHF TGTGCCAGTAGTATGGCGTGGACAGGGGGGAGGGATTCACCCCTCCACTTT